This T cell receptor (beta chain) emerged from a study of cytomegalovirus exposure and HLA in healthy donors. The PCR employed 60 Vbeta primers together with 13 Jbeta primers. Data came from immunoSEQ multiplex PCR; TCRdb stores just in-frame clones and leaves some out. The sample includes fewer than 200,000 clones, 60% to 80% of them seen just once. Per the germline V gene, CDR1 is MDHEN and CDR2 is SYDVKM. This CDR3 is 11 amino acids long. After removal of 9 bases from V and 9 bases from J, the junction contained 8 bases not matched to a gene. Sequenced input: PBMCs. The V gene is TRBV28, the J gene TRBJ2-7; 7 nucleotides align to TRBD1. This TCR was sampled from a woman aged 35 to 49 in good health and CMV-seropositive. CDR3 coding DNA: TGTGCCAGTGTAGGGGGCCCGGGGCAGTACTTC. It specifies CASVGGPGQYF. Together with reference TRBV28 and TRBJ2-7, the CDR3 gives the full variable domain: DVKVTQSSRYLVKRTGEKVFLECVQDMDHENMFWYRQDPGLGLRLIYFSYDVKMKEKGDIPEGYSVSREKKERFSLILESASTNQTSMYLCASVGGPGQYFGPGTRLTVT.